These T cell receptor beta chains were read from a single sample in a study of technical replicates of blood from a handful of donors. Some clones are missing from TCRdb's copy, which holds only in-frame ones; the method was immunoSEQ multiplex PCR. In the table there are nearly 80,000 clones, around 90% of which are singletons. The sequencing input was T cells isolated from PBMCs. These receptor sequences come from a human donor in good health. Both conserved end residues are part of each CDR3. A D gene is named only where the DNA matches it firmly. Some rows have no size entry. The others give once, few or many, or a class for an expanded clone.

abundance	v_gene	j_gene	d_gene	CDR3aa	CDR3nt
.	TRBV19	TRBJ1-2	TRBD1	CASSIGGGDRGRYTF	TGTGCCAGTAGTATTGGAGGTGGGGACAGGGGACGCTACACCTTC
.	TRBV12-1	TRBJ1-2	.	CASSAGQGLDGYTF	TGTGCCAGCAGCGCGGGACAGGGATTGGATGGCTACACCTTC
once	TRBV2	TRBJ2-7	.	CASSVAYLSYEQYF	TGTGCCAGCAGTGTTGCCTACCTCTCCTACGAGCAGTACTTC
.	TRBV19	TRBJ2-7	TRBD1	CASSTTDRYHEQYF	TGTGCCAGTAGTACCACGGACAGGTACCACGAGCAGTACTTC
.	TRBV30	TRBJ2-2	TRBD1	CAHSQGAQTGELFF	TGTGCCCACTCTCAGGGGGCGCAGACCGGGGAGCTGTTTTTT
.	TRBV5-6	TRBJ2-1	.	CASSRRASDYNEQFF	TGTGCCAGCAGCCGGAGGGCTAGCGATTACAATGAGCAGTTCTTC
.	TRBV5-1	TRBJ2-3	.	CASGTSTDTQYF	TGCGCCAGCGGGACTAGCACAGATACGCAGTATTTT
.	TRBV9	TRBJ1-2	.	CASSVEQGLNYGYTF	TGTGCCAGCAGCGTAGAACAGGGTCTTAACTATGGCTACACCTTC
.	TRBV19	TRBJ2-5	TRBD1	CASSIPGQQETQYF	TGTGCCAGTAGTATCCCGGGACAGCAAGAGACCCAGTACTTC
.	TRBV9	TRBJ1-2	.	CASSPGWKANYGYTF	TGTGCCAGCAGCCCAGGCTGGAAAGCCAACTATGGCTACACCTTC
.	TRBV9	TRBJ1-2	.	CASSPGETNYGYTF	TGTGCCAGCAGCCCAGGGGAGACTAACTATGGCTACACCTTC
.	TRBV29-1	TRBJ1-1	.	CSVGGQLAFF	TGCAGCGTTGGGGGGCAGCTCGCTTTCTTT
once	TRBV6-6	TRBJ2-1	TRBD1	CASSYSGTGYNEQFF	TGTGCCAGCAGTTACTCTGGGACAGGATACAATGAGCAGTTCTTC
few	TRBV28	TRBJ1-1	.	CASSFMATLDTEAFF	TGTGCCAGCAGTTTCATGGCCACTCTAGACACTGAAGCTTTCTTT
.	TRBV6-1	TRBJ1-5	TRBD1	CASRGGQGSNQPQHF	TGTGCCAGCAGGGGAGGACAGGGCAGCAATCAGCCCCAGCATTTT
.	TRBV10-2	TRBJ1-4	TRBD1	CASSEDRGDEKLFF	TGCGCCAGCAGTGAGGACAGGGGCGATGAAAAACTGTTTTTT